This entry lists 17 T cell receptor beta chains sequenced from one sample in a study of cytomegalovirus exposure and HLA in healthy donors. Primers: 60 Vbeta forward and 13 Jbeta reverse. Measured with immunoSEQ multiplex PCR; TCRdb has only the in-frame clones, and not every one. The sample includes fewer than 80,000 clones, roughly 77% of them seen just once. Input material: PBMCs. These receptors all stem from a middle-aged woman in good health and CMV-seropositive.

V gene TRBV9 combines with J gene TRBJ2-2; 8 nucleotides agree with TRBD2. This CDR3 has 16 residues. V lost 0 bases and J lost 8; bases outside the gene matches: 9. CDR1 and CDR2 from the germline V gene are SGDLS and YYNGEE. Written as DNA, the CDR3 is TGTGCCAGCAGCGTAGCCGGGACTAGAACACCGGGGGAGCTGTTTTTT. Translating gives CASSVAGTRTPGELFF.

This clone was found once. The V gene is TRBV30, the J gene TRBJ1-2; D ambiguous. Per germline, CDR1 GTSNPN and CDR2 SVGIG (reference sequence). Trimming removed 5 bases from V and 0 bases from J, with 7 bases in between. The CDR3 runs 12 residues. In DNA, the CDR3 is TGTGCCTGGTCTATAGCTAACTATGGCTACACCTTC. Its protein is CAWSIANYGYTF.

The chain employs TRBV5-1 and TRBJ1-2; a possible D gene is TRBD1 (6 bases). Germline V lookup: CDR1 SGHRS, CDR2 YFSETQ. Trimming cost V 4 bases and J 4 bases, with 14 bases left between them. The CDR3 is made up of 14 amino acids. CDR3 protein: CASSPRRGLYGYTF. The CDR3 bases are TGCGCCAGCAGCCCCCGGCGGGGGCTCTATGGCTACACCTTC.

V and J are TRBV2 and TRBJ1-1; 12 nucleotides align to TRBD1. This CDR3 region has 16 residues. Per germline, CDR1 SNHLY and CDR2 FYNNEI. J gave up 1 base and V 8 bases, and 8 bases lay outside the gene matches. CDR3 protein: CASRTGTGGWNTEAFF. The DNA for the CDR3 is TGTGCCAGCCGAACCGGGACAGGGGGCTGGAACACTGAAGCTTTCTTT.

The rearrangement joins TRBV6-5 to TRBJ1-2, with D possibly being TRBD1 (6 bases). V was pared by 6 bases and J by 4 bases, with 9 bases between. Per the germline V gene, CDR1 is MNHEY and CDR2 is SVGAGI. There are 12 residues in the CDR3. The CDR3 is CASRDSAYGYTF. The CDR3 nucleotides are TGTGCCAGCAGGGACAGTGCCTATGGCTACACCTTC.

The CDR3 bases are TGCGCCAGCATGGACAGGCGACCCTACGAGCAGTACTTC. This sequence encodes CASMDRRPYEQYF. This chain joins TRBV10-1 and TRBJ2-5, with 7 bases lining up with TRBD1. The J call may be mistaken, given a closer DNA end match to TRBJ2-7. The germline CDR1 and CDR2 sequences are WNHNN and SYGVQD (reference sequence). The CDR3 has 13 residues.

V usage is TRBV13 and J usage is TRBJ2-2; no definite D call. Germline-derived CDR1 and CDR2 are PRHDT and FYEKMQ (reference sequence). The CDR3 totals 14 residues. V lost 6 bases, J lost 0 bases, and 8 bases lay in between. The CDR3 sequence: CASRVGANTGELFF. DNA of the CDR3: TGTGCCAGCAGGGTGGGCGCGAACACCGGGGAGCTGTTTTTT.

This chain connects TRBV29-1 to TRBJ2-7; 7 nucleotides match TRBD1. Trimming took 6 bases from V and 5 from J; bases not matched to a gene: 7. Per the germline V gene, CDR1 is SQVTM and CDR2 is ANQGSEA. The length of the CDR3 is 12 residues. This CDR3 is CSVRGQVDEQYF. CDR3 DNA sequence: TGCAGCGTGCGAGGACAGGTCGACGAGCAGTACTTC.

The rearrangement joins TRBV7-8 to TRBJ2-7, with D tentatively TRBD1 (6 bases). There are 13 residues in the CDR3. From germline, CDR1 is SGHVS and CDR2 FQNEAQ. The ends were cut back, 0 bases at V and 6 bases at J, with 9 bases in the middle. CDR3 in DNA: TGTGCCAGCAGCTTAGCGTTAGGGGGCGAGCAGTACTTC. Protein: CASSLALGGEQYF.

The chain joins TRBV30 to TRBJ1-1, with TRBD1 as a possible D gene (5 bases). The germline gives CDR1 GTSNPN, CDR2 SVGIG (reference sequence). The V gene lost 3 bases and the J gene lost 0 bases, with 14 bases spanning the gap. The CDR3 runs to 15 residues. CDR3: CAWRTGGTMNTEAFF. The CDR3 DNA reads TGTGCCTGGAGAACGGGAGGGACCATGAACACTGAAGCTTTCTTT.

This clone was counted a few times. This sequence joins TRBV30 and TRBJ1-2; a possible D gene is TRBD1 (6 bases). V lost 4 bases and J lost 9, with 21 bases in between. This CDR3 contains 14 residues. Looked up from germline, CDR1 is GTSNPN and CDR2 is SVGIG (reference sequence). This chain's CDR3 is CAWTLPGGGLSYTF. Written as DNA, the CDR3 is TGTGCCTGGACCTTACCGGGGGGCGGCTTGAGCTACACCTTC.

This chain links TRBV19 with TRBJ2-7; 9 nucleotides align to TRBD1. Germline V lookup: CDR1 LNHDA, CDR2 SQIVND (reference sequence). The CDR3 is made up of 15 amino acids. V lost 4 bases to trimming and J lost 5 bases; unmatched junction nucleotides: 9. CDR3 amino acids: CASSTRQGVNNEQYF. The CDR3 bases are TGTGCCAGTAGTACCCGACAGGGGGTAAACAACGAGCAGTACTTC.

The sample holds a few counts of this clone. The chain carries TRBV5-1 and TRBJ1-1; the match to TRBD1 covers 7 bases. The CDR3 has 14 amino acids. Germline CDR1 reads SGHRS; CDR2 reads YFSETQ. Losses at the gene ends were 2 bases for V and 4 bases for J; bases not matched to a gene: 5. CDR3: CASSFVQGGTEAFF. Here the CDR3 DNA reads TGCGCCAGCAGCTTTGTTCAGGGGGGCACTGAAGCTTTCTTT.

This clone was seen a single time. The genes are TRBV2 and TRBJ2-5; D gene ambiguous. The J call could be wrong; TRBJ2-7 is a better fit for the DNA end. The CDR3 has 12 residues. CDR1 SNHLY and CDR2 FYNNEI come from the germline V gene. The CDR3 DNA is TGTGCCAGCAGGGGCGAGACCTACGAGCAGTACTTC. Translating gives CASRGETYEQYF.

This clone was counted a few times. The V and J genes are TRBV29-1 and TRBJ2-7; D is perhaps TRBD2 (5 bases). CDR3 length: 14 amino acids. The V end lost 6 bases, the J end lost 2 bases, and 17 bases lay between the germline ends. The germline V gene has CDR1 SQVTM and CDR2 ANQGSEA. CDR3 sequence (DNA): TGCAGCGTCACACCTCGGGGTGCTACCTACGAGCAGTACTTC. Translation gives CSVTPRGATYEQYF.

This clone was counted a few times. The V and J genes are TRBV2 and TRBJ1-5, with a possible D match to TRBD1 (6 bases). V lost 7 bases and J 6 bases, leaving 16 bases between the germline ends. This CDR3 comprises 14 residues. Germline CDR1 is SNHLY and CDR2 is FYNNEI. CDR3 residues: CASTQGGGLQPQHF. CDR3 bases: TGTGCCAGCACCCAAGGCGGGGGCCTTCAGCCCCAGCATTTT.

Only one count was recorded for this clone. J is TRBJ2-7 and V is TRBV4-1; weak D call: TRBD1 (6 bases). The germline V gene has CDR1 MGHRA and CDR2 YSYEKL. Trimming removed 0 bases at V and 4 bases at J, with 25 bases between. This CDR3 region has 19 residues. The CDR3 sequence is CASSQDFLNLGDRPYEQYF. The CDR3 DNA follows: TGCGCCAGCAGCCAAGATTTTCTAAATCTGGGAGACAGGCCATACGAGCAGTACTTC.